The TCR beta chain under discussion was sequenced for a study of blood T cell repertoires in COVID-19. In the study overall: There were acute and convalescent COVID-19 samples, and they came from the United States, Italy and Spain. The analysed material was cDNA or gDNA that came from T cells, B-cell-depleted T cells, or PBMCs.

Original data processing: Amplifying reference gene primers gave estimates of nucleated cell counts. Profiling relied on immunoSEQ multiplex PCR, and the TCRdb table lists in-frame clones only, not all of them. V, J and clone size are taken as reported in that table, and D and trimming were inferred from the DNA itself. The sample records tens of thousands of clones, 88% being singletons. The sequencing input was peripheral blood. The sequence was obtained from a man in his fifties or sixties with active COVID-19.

The CDR3 loop reads CASSPEGGDTQYF. The DNA of the CDR3 is TGTGCCAGTAGTCCGGAAGGGGGAGATACGCAGTATTTT. The chain couples TRBV19 to TRBJ2-3; possibly TRBD1 for D (6 bases). From germline, CDR1 is LNHDA and CDR2 SQIVND (reference sequence). The CDR3 contains 13 residues. With 5 bases removed from V and 5 bases from J, the gap between germline ends came to 11 bases.